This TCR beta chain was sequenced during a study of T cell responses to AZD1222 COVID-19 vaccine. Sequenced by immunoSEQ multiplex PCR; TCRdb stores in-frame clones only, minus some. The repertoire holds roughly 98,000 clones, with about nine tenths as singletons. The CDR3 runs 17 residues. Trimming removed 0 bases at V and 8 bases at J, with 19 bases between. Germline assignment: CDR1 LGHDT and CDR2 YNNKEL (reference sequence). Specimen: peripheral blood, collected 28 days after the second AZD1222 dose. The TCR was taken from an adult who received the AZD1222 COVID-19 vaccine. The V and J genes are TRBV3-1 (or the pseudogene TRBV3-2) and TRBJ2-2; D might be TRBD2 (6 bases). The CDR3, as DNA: TGTGCCAGCAGCCAAGATCGGTCTAGCGCTTTCGTTGGGGAGCTGTTTTTT. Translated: CASSQDRSSAFVGELFF.